Listed below are T cell receptor beta chains from one sample, sequenced in a study of shared clonotypes between healthy human individuals. Using immunoSEQ multiplex PCR, the repertoire was profiled, and TCRdb retains in-frame clones only, with some absent. The sample has roughly 2.1 million clones, approximately 94% seen once. Material for sequencing was naive CD8+ T cells from PBMCs. These receptor sequences come from a man younger than 30 in good health. Some clones in this sample may be carry-over from other donors' samples. The CDR3 runs from the conserved cysteine through the conserved F or W. D genes are given only for firm matches. Expanded clones are given a class, and other clones once, few, many or no size at all.

NA	TRBJ2-1	NA	TRBV11-2	TGTGCCAGCAGCCCCGGGCTAGCTTCCTACAATGAGCAGTTCTTC	CASSPGLASYNEQFF
TRBD1	TRBJ2-7	once	TRBV29-1	TGCAGCGTTCGGACAGGGAAAACCTACGAGCAGTACTTC	CSVRTGKTYEQYF
NA	TRBJ1-2	NA	TRBV9	TGTGCCAGCGGGGACTTGTCAGATCGCACCTTC	CASGDLSDRTF
TRBD2	TRBJ2-7	NA	TRBV29-1	TGCAGCGTTACAACTAGCGGGGGTTCCTACGAGCAGTACTTC	CSVTTSGGSYEQYF
TRBD2	TRBJ2-1	NA	TRBV28	TGTGCCAGCAGTTTGGGGTCTAGCGGCTTAAATGAGCAGTTCTTC	CASSLGSSGLNEQFF
NA	TRBJ1-2	NA	TRBV6-6	TGTGCCAGCAGTGCCTGGGGGCCCCATGGCTACACCTTC	CASSAWGPHGYTF
NA	TRBJ2-5	NA	TRBV1	TGCACCAGCAGCCCTAAACAGCCCGGGACTAGCGGGAGTGAGACCCAGTACTTC	CTSSPKQPGTSGSETQYF
NA	TRBJ2-5	NA	TRBV7-8	TGTGCCAGCAGCTTAGAGGTCGGAGGGCGGGAGACCCAGTACTTC	CASSLEVGGRETQYF
TRBD1	TRBJ1-2	once	TRBV11-2	TGTGCCAGCAGCTACGGACAGGGGCGGTATGGCTACACCTTC	CASSYGQGRYGYTF
TRBD1	TRBJ1-1	NA	TRBV5-6	TGTGCCAGCAGCTCAGGGACAGCCGAAGCTTTCTTT	CASSSGTAEAFF
TRBD2	TRBJ2-1	NA	TRBV19	TGTGCCAGTGGTGGACTAGCGGCCGACAATGAGCAGTTCTTC	CASGGLAADNEQFF
TRBD1	TRBJ1-4	NA	TRBV28	TGTGCCAGCAGTTATAGGGACAGGGTTTTACGCGAAAAACTGTTTTTT	CASSYRDRVLREKLFF
TRBD1	TRBJ1-2	NA	TRBV11-1	TGTGCCAGCAGAATGTCAGCGCAGGGGGTCTATGGCTACACCTTC	CASRMSAQGVYGYTF
TRBD2	TRBJ2-3	NA	TRBV29-1	TGCAGCGCACAGGGGACTAGCGCTTACACAGATACGCAGTATTTT	CSAQGTSAYTDTQYF
TRBD1	TRBJ1-5	few	TRBV4-1	TGCGCCAGCAGCCCACGGACAGGGGGCGGCAATCAGCCCCAGCATTTT	CASSPRTGGGNQPQHF
NA	TRBJ2-6	NA	TRBV27	TGTGCCAGCAGTTTGATTCCCACTGGGGCCAACGTCCTGACTTTC	CASSLIPTGANVLTF
NA	TRBJ1-6	NA	TRBV27	TGTGCCAGCAGTTTCCTGACGGGACCCCTCCACTTT	CASSFLTGPLHF
TRBD1	TRBJ2-2	NA	TRBV7-3	TGTGCCAGCAGCCCCCGACAGGGATTAAACACCGGGGAGCTGTTTTTT	CASSPRQGLNTGELFF
NA	TRBJ1-5	NA	TRBV27	TGTGCCAGCAGTACACCTGACAGTAGCAATCAGCCCCAGCATTTT	CASSTPDSSNQPQHF
TRBD1	TRBJ1-1	NA	TRBV18	TGTGCCAGCTCCCCGGGACAGGGTGGCACTGAAGCTTTCTTT	CASSPGQGGTEAFF
NA	TRBJ1-4	once	TRBV6-1	TGTGCCAGCAGTGACAGGGGAGGTGAAAAACTGTTTTTT	CASSDRGGEKLFF
NA	TRBJ2-7	NA	TRBV5-1	TGCGCCAGCAGCTTGGTCGTGGGGAGGGAGCAGTACTTC	CASSLVVGREQYF
TRBD1	TRBJ1-1	NA	TRBV7-9	TGTGCCAGCAGCCCATTCACAGGGGGCACTGAAGCTTTCTTT	CASSPFTGGTEAFF
NA	TRBJ2-1	NA	TRBV7-2	TGTGCCAGCAGCTTACCTCGAGGCGGTGAAGCCTACAATGAGCAGTTCTTC	CASSLPRGGEAYNEQFF
TRBD2	TRBJ2-2	NA	TRBV11-2	TGTGCCAGCAGCTACAGCCCAGACAGCGGGAGCATCATCGGGGAGCTGTTTTTT	CASSYSPDSGSIIGELFF
NA	TRBJ2-7	NA	TRBV28	TGTGCCAGCAGTTTCGACCCCGAGGGATCCTACGAGCAGTACTTC	CASSFDPEGSYEQYF
TRBD1	TRBJ1-4	NA	TRBV29-1	TGCAGCGCTCTTGACAGGGCAGGTGAAAAACTGTTTTTT	CSALDRAGEKLFF
NA	TRBJ2-1	NA	TRBV7-3	TGTGCCAGCAGCCCTCTTGTCGGGAGCTCCTACAATGAGCAGTTCTTC	CASSPLVGSSYNEQFF
NA	TRBJ2-7	NA	TRBV5-8	TGTGCCAGCAGCTTGGAGGCTCAGGGGATCTCTAACGAGCAGTACTTC	CASSLEAQGISNEQYF
TRBD2	TRBJ2-3	NA	TRBV19	TGTGCCAGCGGGAGCGGGAGTGTAACAGATACGCAGTATTTT	CASGSGSVTDTQYF
NA	TRBJ1-1	NA	TRBV28	TGTGCCAGCAGCCGGGACACTGAAGCTTTCTTT	CASSRDTEAFF
NA	TRBJ2-3	NA	TRBV11-2	TGTGCCAGCAGCAGGGCCCCACAAGATACGCAGTATTTT	CASSRAPQDTQYF
NA	TRBJ1-2	NA	TRBV5-1	TGCGCCAGCAGCTTAGTGACGGACTATGGCTACACCTTC	CASSLVTDYGYTF
TRBD2	TRBJ2-6	NA	TRBV28	TGTGCCTCAGCAACCCCTACCGGGGCACGGGGGGGTGGGGCCAACGTCCTGACTTTC	CASATPTGARGGGANVLTF